This T cell receptor (beta chain) was sequenced during a study of cytomegalovirus exposure and HLA in healthy donors. Findings and caveats of the study: There were three CMV-associated chains whose specificity for CMV antigens was confirmed in vitro. The tendency of first-cohort TCR clusters to co-occur in the roughly 110 validation repertoires was the finding of a later analysis.

As to this clone: Its antigen remains unidentified.

The CDR3 loop spans 11 amino acids. Germline assignment: CDR1 DFQATT and CDR2 SNEGSKA (reference sequence). V lost 3 bases and J 10 bases, leaving 10 bases between the germline ends. These donors were members of the roughly 120-subject validation cohort, a group separate from the roughly 670-subject first cohort. TCRdb's table, derived via immunoSEQ multiplex PCR, lists solely in-frame clones and lacks some. The top ten hold approximately 3% of the sample, which has about 260,000 clones, around 90% seen once. The chain recombines TRBV20-1 with TRBJ2-1; D is unresolved. This receptor was obtained from a woman in her 30s in good health and CMV-seronegative. Source material: PBMCs. Here the CDR3 DNA reads TGCAGTGCTAGGCCGGGTCGGGAGCAGTTCTTC. Translation: CSARPGREQFF.